These 14 T cell receptor beta chains were all obtained from the same sample, sequenced in a study of T-cell reconstitution after alpha-beta-depleted transplantation in children. Unique molecular identifiers featured in how the TCRbeta library was prepared. TCRdb recomputed calls from the PCR reads with MiXCR, one row per CDR3 protein. This sample has about 200,000 distinct CDR3 sequences; roughly 6.3% occur once, and the top ten carry roughly 4.8%. The source was PBMCs, collected before TCRalphabeta/CD19-depleted stem cell transplant. The origin of the receptors is a girl less than two years old with combined immunodeficiency, due to receive a stem cell transplant.

This clonotype appeared many times. V gene TRBV7-9 combines with J gene TRBJ2-7; D ambiguous. Germline V lookup: CDR1 SEHNR, CDR2 FQNEAQ (reference sequence). The CDR3 covers 15 residues. Trimming stripped 1 base from V and 1 base from J, with 11 bases between. The CDR3 region has the DNA TGTGCCAGCAGCTTAGTAAAGCAGAAGTCCTACGAGCAGTACTTC. Its translation is CASSLVKQKSYEQYF.

This clonotype was found many times. This rearrangement joins TRBV5-6 to TRBJ2-3; D assignment may be TRBD1 or TRBD2 (5 bases each). Germline V gene sequence: CDR1 SGHDT, CDR2 YYEEEE. The V end lost 5 bases, the J end lost 3 bases, and 10 bases lay between the germline ends. The CDR3 length is 13 residues. This CDR3 reads CASSWGSTDTQYF. Written as DNA, the CDR3 is TGTGCCAGCAGTTGGGGGAGTACAGATACGCAGTATTTT.

This clonotype was counted ten times or more. This rearrangement joins TRBV11-1 to TRBJ2-1; TRBD2 agrees at 13 bases. Germline CDR1 SGHAT, CDR2 FQDESV (reference sequence). The V segment lost 1 base and the J segment 7 bases; nucleotides outside the gene matches: 4. This CDR3 has 16 residues. The chain's CDR3 is CASSLELAGGLNEQFF. DNA of the CDR3: TGTGCCAGCAGCTTAGAACTAGCGGGAGGGCTAAATGAGCAGTTCTTC.

This clonotype came up many times. The chain is built from TRBV7-9 and TRBJ1-1; D is uncertain. The CDR3 runs to 15 residues. V was pared by 2 bases and J by 0 bases, with 10 bases between. The germline CDR1 and CDR2 sequences are SEHNR and FQNEAQ (reference sequence). CDR3: CASSLKPRMNTEAFF. DNA for the CDR3: TGTGCCAGCAGCTTAAAACCGCGGATGAACACTGAAGCTTTCTTT. The variable domain in full, completed from reference TRBV7-9 and TRBJ1-1, reads DTGVSQNPRHKITKRGQNVTFRCDPISEHNRLYWYRQTLGQGPEFLTYFQNEAQLEKSRLLSDRFSAERPKGSFSTLEIQRTEQGDSAMYLCASSLKPRMNTEAFFGQGTRLTVV.

This clonotype was counted many times. The gene calls are TRBV12-3 or TRBV12-4 and TRBJ2-1, with D perhaps matching TRBD2 (5 bases). Trimming removed 7 bases from V and 0 bases from J, with 13 bases in between. This CDR3 has 15 amino acids. The CDR3 sequence is CASNRPAGSYNEQFF. The CDR3 DNA reads TGTGCCAGCAATCGACCGGCGGGCTCCTACAATGAGCAGTTCTTC.

This clonotype showed up many times. This chain joins TRBV27 and TRBJ2-1; 9 bases fit TRBD1. CDR3 size: 15 residues. J was trimmed by 3 bases and V by 6 bases; bases with no gene match: 6. The germline gives CDR1 MNHEY, CDR2 SMNVEV (reference sequence). The CDR3 spells CASRMTGGIYNEQFF. The CDR3 DNA reads as TGTGCCAGCAGGATGACAGGGGGAATCTACAATGAGCAGTTCTTC.

This clonotype was found many times. CDR3 sequence (DNA): TGCGCCAGCAGCCAAGATTTAGGGCGGGAGGTCATCTACGAGCAGTACTTC. This gives the protein CASSQDLGREVIYEQYF. This rearrangement joins TRBV4-3 to TRBJ2-7; 8 bases are shared with TRBD2. The trim removed 0 bases at V and 3 bases at J, leaving 10 bases unmatched. CDR1 LGHNA and CDR2 YSLEER come from the germline V gene. This CDR3 is 17 amino acids long.

The table lists this clonotype with many counts. At one end the junction does not follow the germline gene, possibly because of a read error. The rearrangement joins TRBV5-6 to TRBJ2-1; possibly TRBD1 or TRBD2 for D (5 bases each). The CDR3 is made up of 11 amino acids. Germline assignment: CDR1 SGHDT and CDR2 YYEEEE. The CDR3 DNA reads TGTGCCAGCACTAATGGGGACCCACAGGCATTC. It codes for CASTNGDPQAF.

This clonotype was observed many times. The CDR3 nucleotides are TGTGCCAGCAGTTACGGAGACAGGGGGCTACACATCACAGATACGCAGTATTTT. This codes for CASSYGDRGLHITDTQYF. The J gene is TRBJ2-3, the V gene TRBV6-2 or TRBV6-3, with TRBD1 identical over 10 bases. This CDR3 contains 18 residues. After removal of 2 bases from V and 2 bases from J, the junction contained 10 bases not matched to a gene. The germline gives CDR1 MNHEY, CDR2 SVGEGT.

This clonotype was recorded at least ten times. The chain carries TRBV20-1 and TRBJ2-7, with D maybe TRBD1 (6 bases). Trimming stripped 5 bases from V and 2 bases from J, with 10 bases between. Germline CDR1 is DFQATT and CDR2 is SNEGSKA (reference sequence). The length of the CDR3 is 12 residues. CDR3 sequence: CSASQGTYEQYF. The CDR3 nucleotides are TGCAGTGCTTCGCAGGGGACCTACGAGCAGTACTTC.

There are many counts of this clonotype. This chain joins TRBV7-2 and TRBJ2-2; 8 bases match TRBD2. This CDR3 spans 18 amino acids. CDR1 and CDR2 from the germline V gene are SGHTA and FQGNSA. The trim removed 3 bases at V and 3 bases at J, leaving 12 bases unmatched. The CDR3 DNA is TGTGCCAGCAGCTTTACGGTTCATAGCGGGGAGCACACCGGGGAGCTGTTTTTT. Its translation: CASSFTVHSGEHTGELFF.

The sample holds many counts of this clonotype. This sequence joins TRBV10-3 and TRBJ2-7; perhaps TRBD1 as D (6 bases). This CDR3 has 14 amino acids. Trimming removed 10 bases from V and 0 bases from J, with 16 bases in between. Germline V gives CDR1 ENHRY, CDR2 SYGVKD. The CDR3 protein is CATRPRDTSYEQYF. In DNA form, the CDR3 reads TGTGCCACCCGACCCCGGGACACCTCCTACGAGCAGTACTTC.

This clonotype has a count of ten or more. This chain links TRBV12-3 or TRBV12-4 with TRBJ2-7, with D possibly matching TRBD2 (5 bases). Trimming pared 1 base from V and 3 bases from J, leaving 10 bases between. This CDR3 comprises 14 residues. In nucleotides, the CDR3 is TGTGCCAGCAGTTTAGTTTACGGGAACTACGAGCAGTACTTC. Amino acid sequence: CASSLVYGNYEQYF.

This clonotype was seen repeatedly, ten times or more. The chain joins TRBV5-6 to TRBJ2-5, with 10 bases identical to TRBD1. This CDR3 spans 14 amino acids. J was trimmed by 6 bases and V by 2 bases; bases with no gene match: 4. CDR1 is SGHDT, CDR2 YYEEEE, per germline. The CDR3: CASSFGTGVKTQYF. In DNA, the CDR3 is TGTGCCAGCAGCTTCGGGACAGGGGTAAAGACCCAGTACTTC.